These 16 T cell receptor beta chains originate from one sample sequenced in a study of cytomegalovirus exposure and HLA in healthy donors. Primers for the PCR totalled 60 Vbeta and 13 Jbeta. Sequenced by immunoSEQ multiplex PCR; TCRdb stores in-frame clones only, minus some. The repertoire consists of about 160,000 clones, with around three quarters occurring once and the leading ten covering 1.5% to 1.7%. Specimen: PBMCs. Source of these receptors: a man aged 35 to 55 in good health and CMV-seronegative.

The chain has TRBV5-1 and TRBJ2-1; TRBD2 aligns across 9 bases. The J segment lost 5 bases and the V segment lost 5 bases, leaving 5 bases of the junction unmatched. CDR3 length: 14 amino acids. Germline V gene lookup returns CDR1 SGHRS and CDR2 YFSETQ. The CDR3, as DNA: TGCGCCAGCAGTCCAGCGGGAGGACACAATGAGCAGTTCTTC. This codes for CASSPAGGHNEQFF.

This rearrangement joins TRBV4-1 to TRBJ1-3; D is possibly TRBD1 (5 bases). CDR3 length: 15 amino acids. Germline loops: CDR1 MGHRA, CDR2 YSYEKL. Trimming cost V 0 bases and J 4 bases, with 10 bases left between them. CDR3 nucleotides: TGCGCCAGCAGCCAAGATCAGGGTTCCGGAAACACCATATATTTT. It specifies CASSQDQGSGNTIYF.

The chain has TRBV7-9 and TRBJ1-1; D call uncertain. This CDR3 has 12 amino acids. The V end lost 1 base, the J end lost 8 bases, and 8 bases lay between the germline ends. The germline CDR1 and CDR2 sequences are SEHNR and FQNEAQ (reference sequence). The CDR3 is CASSLGMREAFF. CDR3 nucleotide sequence: TGTGCCAGCAGCTTAGGTATGCGCGAAGCTTTCTTT.

V gene TRBV7-2 combines with J gene TRBJ1-4, with a weak D call TRBD1 (6 bases). In germline, CDR1 is SGHTA, CDR2 FQGNSA. V lost 1 base and J 8 bases, leaving 8 bases between the germline ends. This CDR3 has 13 residues. CDR3 in amino acids: CASSLGTDEKLFF. CDR3 nucleotide sequence: TGTGCCAGCAGCTTAGGGACAGACGAAAAACTGTTTTTT.

J is TRBJ2-1 and V is TRBV4-1; 11 nucleotides align to TRBD2. The CDR3 runs to 17 residues. Trimming removed 0 bases from V and 4 bases from J; junction bases left unmatched: 5. Germline assignment: CDR1 MGHRA and CDR2 YSYEKL. The CDR3 DNA reads TGCGCCAGCAGCCAAGATCAAACTAGCGGGAGTTACAATGAGCAGTTCTTC. It translates to CASSQDQTSGSYNEQFF.

About this clone: At one end, the junction sequence differs from germline, possibly due to a read error. The genes are TRBV7-9 and TRBJ2-1; TRBD1 matches 9 bases. Germline V gives CDR1 SEHNR, CDR2 FQNEAQ (reference sequence). This CDR3 has 15 residues. CDR3 protein: CSSSSPGQGYNEQFF. Here the CDR3 DNA reads TGTTCCAGCAGCTCCCCGGGACAGGGATACAATGAGCAGTTCTTC.

The CDR3 DNA is TGCGCCAGCAGCTTGTCGGCTAGCGGTAACACAGATACGCAGTATTTT. Translated: CASSLSASGNTDTQYF. J is TRBJ2-3 and V is TRBV5-1, with 7 nucleotides matching TRBD2. Trimming took 1 base from V and 2 from J; bases not matched to a gene: 7. The CDR3 covers 16 residues. CDR1 is SGHRS and CDR2 is YFSETQ in the germline V gene.

The rearrangement joins TRBV11-1 to TRBJ1-1, with D hard to call. V gave up 4 bases and J gave up 5 bases, with 11 bases separating them. There are 13 residues in the CDR3. CDR1 is SGHAT and CDR2 is FQDESV in the germline V gene (reference sequence). The CDR3: CASSSPRVTEAFF. DNA of the CDR3: TGTGCCAGCAGCTCACCCCGGGTAACTGAAGCTTTCTTT. Using reference TRBV11-1 and TRBJ1-1 for the parts outside the CDR3, the full variable domain is EAEVAQSPRYKITEKSQAVAFWCDPISGHATLYWYRQILGQGPELLVQFQDESVVDDSQLPKDRFSAERLKGVDSTLKIQPAELGDSAMYLCASSSPRVTEAFFGQGTRLTVV.

The chain links TRBV4-1 to TRBJ2-7, with a tentative D call TRBD2 (6 bases). From germline, CDR1 is MGHRA and CDR2 YSYEKL. Trimming removed 4 bases from V and 0 bases from J, with 19 bases in between. This CDR3 contains 17 residues. The CDR3 DNA sequence: TGCGCCAGCAGCCCCGGCTCGGCGCGGACTAACTCCTACGAGCAGTACGTC. It specifies CASSPGSARTNSYEQYV.

This chain uses TRBV9 with TRBJ1-5; 7 nucleotides align to TRBD1. V dropped 5 bases and J dropped 7; count of bases not matched to a gene: 6. The CDR3 is made up of 13 amino acids. From germline, CDR1 is SGDLS and CDR2 YYNGEE. This chain's CDR3 is CASSPQGRQPQHF. The CDR3 bases are TGTGCCAGCAGTCCACAGGGGAGGCAGCCCCAGCATTTT.

This clone has more than one count but fewer than ten. V and J are TRBV28 and TRBJ2-7; a weak D match, TRBD2 (6 bases). The germline V gene has CDR1 MDHEN and CDR2 SYDVKM. CDR3 length: 13 residues. Trimming removed 8 bases from V and 2 bases from J, with 13 bases in between. The CDR3 reads CASGIGGAYEQYF. The CDR3 DNA follows: TGTGCCAGCGGAATTGGCGGGGCCTACGAGCAGTACTTC.

V usage is TRBV7-3 and J usage is TRBJ1-5, with TRBD1 matching 7 bases. Germline lookup yields CDR1 SGHTA and CDR2 FQGTGA. The length of the CDR3 is 15 residues. V lost 0 bases, J lost 6 bases, and 5 bases stayed unmatched. The CDR3 DNA follows: TGTGCCAGCAGCTTAACAGGGGGCACCGGTCAGCCCCAGCATTTT. As protein: CASSLTGGTGQPQHF.

J is TRBJ2-7 and V is TRBV2; 8 positions match TRBD2. The CDR3 runs to 14 residues. The germline gives CDR1 SNHLY, CDR2 FYNNEI. Germline trimming cut 6 bases from V and 9 bases from J; bases unmatched to any gene: 13. In DNA form, the CDR3 reads TGTGCCAGCAGGGCTAGCGGGTCCTTCTTCGGGCAGTACTTC. Its protein product is CASRASGSFFGQYF.

The V and J genes are TRBV7-2 and TRBJ2-3; D call uncertain. The V end was cut by 4 bases, the J end by 3 bases, with 14 bases between. The CDR3 covers 15 residues. Germline V gene sequence: CDR1 SGHTA, CDR2 FQGNSA. The DNA of the CDR3 is TGTGCCAGCAGCTCGTATACGGTCGAGACAGATACGCAGTATTTT. It is translated as CASSSYTVETDTQYF. Looking up the rest from reference TRBV7-2 and TRBJ2-3 gives the full variable domain: GAGVSQSPSNKVTEKGKDVELRCDPISGHTALYWYRQSLGQGLEFLIYFQGNSAPDKSGLPSDRFSAERTGGSVSTLTIQRTQQEDSAVYLCASSSYTVETDTQYFGPGTRLTVL.

The chain recombines TRBV5-6 with TRBJ1-2; D gene unclear. This CDR3 has 14 amino acids. CDR1 and CDR2 from the germline V gene are SGHDT and YYEEEE. V was cut by 1 base and J by 3 bases, with 10 bases left in between. This CDR3 is CASSLLSSYYGYTF. DNA for the CDR3: TGTGCCAGCAGCTTGCTTTCTTCCTACTATGGCTACACCTTC.

This chain connects TRBV18 to TRBJ2-7, with TRBD2 matching 10 bases. CDR1 is KGHSH, CDR2 LQKENI, per germline. This CDR3 contains 14 residues. J lost 4 bases, V lost 3 bases, and 3 bases had no gene match. CDR3 sequence reads: CASSPGLALYEQYF. CDR3 sequence (DNA): TGTGCCAGCTCACCGGGACTAGCGTTGTACGAGCAGTACTTC. Using reference TRBV18 and TRBJ2-7 for the parts outside the CDR3, the full variable domain is NAGVMQNPRHLVRRRGQEARLRCSPMKGHSHVYWYRQLPEEGLKFMVYLQKENIIDESGMPKERFSAEFPKEGPSILRIQQVVRGDSAAYFCASSPGLALYEQYFGPGTRLTVT.